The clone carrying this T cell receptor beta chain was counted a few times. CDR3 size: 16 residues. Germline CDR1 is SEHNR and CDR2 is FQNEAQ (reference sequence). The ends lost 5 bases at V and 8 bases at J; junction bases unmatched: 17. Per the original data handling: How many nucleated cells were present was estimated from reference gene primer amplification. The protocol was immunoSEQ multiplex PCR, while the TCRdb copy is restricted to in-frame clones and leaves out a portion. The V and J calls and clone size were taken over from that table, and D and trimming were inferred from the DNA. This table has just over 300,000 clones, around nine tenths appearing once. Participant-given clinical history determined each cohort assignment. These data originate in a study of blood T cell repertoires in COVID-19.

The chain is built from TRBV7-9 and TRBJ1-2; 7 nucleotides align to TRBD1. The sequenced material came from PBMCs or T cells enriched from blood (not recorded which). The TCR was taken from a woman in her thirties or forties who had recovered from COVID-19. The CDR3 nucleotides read TGTGCCAGCAGCGGATCTCGCCTGGGACAGCGCAAGGGCTACACCTTC. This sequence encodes CASSGSRLGQRKGYTF.